The present entry profiles one T cell receptor (beta chain) with its context. This entry comes from a study of CD4+ T cells in melanoma. Germline loops: CDR1 MNHNS, CDR2 SASEGT. This CDR3 has 13 amino acids. V dropped 4 bases and J dropped 4 bases, with 10 bases sitting between them. Sequencing used immunoSEQ multiplex PCR; TCRdb keeps in-frame clones, though not all of them. The sample contains 20,000 or so clones, around 80% of which appear only once. The origin of this receptor is a human donor with melanoma. This chain links TRBV6-1 with TRBJ1-1; a weak D match, TRBD1 (6 bases). The CDR3 bases are TGTGCCAGCAGTGTCAGGGGTAGCACTGAAGCTTTCTTT. This encodes CASSVRGSTEAFF.